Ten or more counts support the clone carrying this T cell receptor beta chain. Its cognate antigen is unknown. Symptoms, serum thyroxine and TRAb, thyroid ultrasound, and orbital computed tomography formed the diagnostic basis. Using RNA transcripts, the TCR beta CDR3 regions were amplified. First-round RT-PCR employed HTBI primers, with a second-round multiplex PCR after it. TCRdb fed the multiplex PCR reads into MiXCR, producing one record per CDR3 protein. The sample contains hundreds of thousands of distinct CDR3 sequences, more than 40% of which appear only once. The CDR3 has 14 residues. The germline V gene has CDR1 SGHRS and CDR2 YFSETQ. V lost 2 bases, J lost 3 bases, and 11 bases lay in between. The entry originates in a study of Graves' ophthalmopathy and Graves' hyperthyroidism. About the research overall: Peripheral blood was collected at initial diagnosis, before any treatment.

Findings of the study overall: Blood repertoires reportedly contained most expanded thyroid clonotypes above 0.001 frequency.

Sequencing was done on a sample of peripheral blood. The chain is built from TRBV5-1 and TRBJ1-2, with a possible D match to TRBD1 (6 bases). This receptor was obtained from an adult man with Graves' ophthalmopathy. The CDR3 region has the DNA TGCGCCAGCAGCTTTACAGGGATCGACTATGGCTACACCTTC. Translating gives CASSFTGIDYGYTF.